Given below is one TCR beta chain in context. This entry is derived from a study of blood T cell repertoires in COVID-19. On the study more broadly: Spain, Italy and the United States supplied samples that represented acute and convalescent COVID-19. Sample material is recorded as cDNA or gDNA derived from T cells, B-cell-depleted T cells, or PBMCs.

Germline CDR1 SGHVS, CDR2 FQNEAQ. The CDR3 runs to 16 residues. Trimming shortened V by 5 bases and J by 7 bases, and 20 bases separated the two germline ends. In the authors' workflow: Nucleated cell number was recorded as an estimate derived from reference gene primer amplification. Profiling relied on immunoSEQ multiplex PCR, and the TCRdb table lists in-frame clones only, not all of them. The DNA was the basis for D and trimming; V, J and clone size are from that table. The sample contains some 150,000 clones, 84% of which appear only once. The sequencing sample was made of peripheral blood. V gene TRBV7-8 combines with J gene TRBJ1-4, with D perhaps matching TRBD1 (6 bases). This receptor was obtained from a woman between 50 and 59 years old in a cohort sampled during active or convalescent COVID-19. DNA for the CDR3: TGTGCCAGCAGCCCACAGACCACAGGGACGGGTGAAAAACTGTTTTTT. This translates into CASSPQTTGTGEKLFF.